This passage covers 6 T cell receptor beta chains from one sample sequenced in a study of cytomegalovirus exposure and HLA in healthy donors (dated by TCRdb to between 2016 and 2019). Receptor amplification or capture employed the immunoSEQ multiplex PCR assay. For the multiplex PCR, a mixture combining 60 forward primers for TCR Vbeta segments and 13 reverse primers for TCR Jbeta segments was used. Not all clones reach the TCRdb copy of this immuneACCESS table, which keeps in-frame sequences only. Checked studies attribute under half of the gap to unresolved V genes and leave the rest unexplained. Present in this sample are over 150,000 clones, about four fifths of which were seen just once. The ten largest clones add up to 1.5% to 1.7% of the sample. Sequenced material: PBMCs. The receptors shown here come from a girl aged 10 to 17 in good health and CMV-seropositive.

The chain joins TRBV6-1 to TRBJ2-3; 7 positions agree with TRBD1. The CDR3 has 15 residues. CDR1 and CDR2 from the germline V gene are MNHNS and SASEGT. With V trimmed by 2 bases and J by 6 bases, 8 bases remained unmatched. The DNA for the CDR3 is TGTGCCAGCAGTGAATGGCAGGGGGACATGGATACGCAGTATTTT. This gives the protein CASSEWQGDMDTQYF.

The V gene is TRBV7-2, the J gene TRBJ1-1; TRBD1 matches at 8 bases. In germline, CDR1 is SGHTA, CDR2 FQGNSA. The length of the CDR3 is 15 residues. The V gene end was trimmed by 4 bases and the J gene end by 4 bases; junction bases not matched to a gene: 8. In nucleotides, the CDR3 is TGTGCCAGCAGCTGGGTGACAGGGGAGGGCACTGAAGCTTTCTTT. Its translation is CASSWVTGEGTEAFF.

The chain couples TRBV7-2 to TRBJ2-7; D call uncertain. The CDR3 covers 15 residues. Germline CDR1 is SGHTA and CDR2 is FQGNSA. Between the trimmed V and J ends, which lost 6 bases and 1 base, there was a span of 16 bases. The CDR3 nucleotides read TGTGCCAGCAGGACAATCGACGGATCTTCCTACGAGCAGTACTTC. Its protein is CASRTIDGSSYEQYF. The full variable domain, completed using reference TRBV7-2 and TRBJ2-7, is GAGVSQSPSNKVTEKGKDVELRCDPISGHTALYWYRQSLGQGLEFLIYFQGNSAPDKSGLPSDRFSAERTGGSVSTLTIQRTQQEDSAVYLCASRTIDGSSYEQYFGPGTRLTVT.

The V and J genes are TRBV6-5 and TRBJ1-2; 8 nucleotides agree with TRBD1. Germline lookup yields CDR1 MNHEY and CDR2 SVGAGI. The CDR3 spans 13 residues. V gave up 4 bases and J gave up 7 bases; unmatched junction bases: 5. CDR3 DNA: TGTGCCAGCAGTTTGGACAGGGTTGGTGGCTACACCTTC. Amino acids: CASSLDRVGGYTF.

The V call is TRBV28, the J call TRBJ1-5; D perhaps matches TRBD1 (6 bases). CDR1 and CDR2 from the germline V gene are MDHEN and SYDVKM. V lost 10 bases, J lost 0 bases, and 19 bases lay in between. This CDR3 spans 16 amino acids. In nucleotides, the CDR3 is TGTGCCACCCTATTCGGGGGGCAGAATAGCAATCAGCCCCAGCATTTT. It translates to CATLFGGQNSNQPQHF.

The chain is built from TRBV10-2 and TRBJ2-1, with TRBD2 as a possible D gene (5 bases). The CDR3 is made up of 13 amino acids. Trimming cost V 8 bases and J 5 bases, with 13 bases left between them. CDR1 and CDR2 (germline): WSHSY, SAAADI. CDR3 DNA: TGCGCCAGCCACCCGGACGGGAACAATGAGCAGTTCTTC. Encoded protein: CASHPDGNNEQFF.